This entry is about one T cell receptor beta chain. The antigen is unknown. This sample also contains other DNA sequences that code for the same CDR3. The data belong to a study of shared clonotypes between healthy human individuals. Only Caucasian adults living in Nashville, Tennessee served as donors. Study-wide findings and caveats: Among non-shared clonotypes, generation probabilities were lower than among those shared by all four donors.

The CDR3 sequence is 13 residues long. CDR1 and CDR2 (germline): SGHAT, FQNNGV. The V and J ends lost 4 bases and 4 bases respectively, with 10 bases between them. The repertoire was sequenced with immunoSEQ multiplex PCR; TCRdb's copy has only in-frame clones and lacks some. The table has 950,000 to 1,300,000 clones, 70% to 80% seen once. This sequence was found in a man aged 18 to 30 in good health. This chain connects TRBV11-2 to TRBJ1-1, with a possible D match to TRBD1 (6 bases). Sequencing was performed on memory CD4+ T cells sorted from blood. As to subset: CD45RA-negative fraction. CDR3 coding DNA: TGTGCCAGCAGCTCTCAAGGGGGCACTGAAGCTTTCTTT. It translates to CASSSQGGTEAFF.